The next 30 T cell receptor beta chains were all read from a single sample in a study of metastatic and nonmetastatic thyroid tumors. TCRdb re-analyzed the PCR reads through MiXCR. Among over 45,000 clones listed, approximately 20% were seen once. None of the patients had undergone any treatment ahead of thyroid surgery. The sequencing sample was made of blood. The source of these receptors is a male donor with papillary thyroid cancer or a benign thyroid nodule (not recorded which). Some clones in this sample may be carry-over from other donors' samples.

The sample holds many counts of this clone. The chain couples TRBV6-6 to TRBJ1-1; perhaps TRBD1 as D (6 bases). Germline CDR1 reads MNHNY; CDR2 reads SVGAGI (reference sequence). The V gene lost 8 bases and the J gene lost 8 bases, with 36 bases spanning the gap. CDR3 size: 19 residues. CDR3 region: CASCDPGESALPASPEAFF. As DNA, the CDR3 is TGTGCCAGCTGCGATCCAGGGGAATCCGCGTTGCCTGCGTCCCCGGAAGCTTTCTTT.

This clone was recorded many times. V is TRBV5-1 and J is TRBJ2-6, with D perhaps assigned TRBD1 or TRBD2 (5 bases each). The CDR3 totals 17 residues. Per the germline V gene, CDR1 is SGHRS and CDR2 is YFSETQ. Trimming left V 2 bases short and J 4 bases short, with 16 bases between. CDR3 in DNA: TGCGCCAGCAGCTTCATGATCCGGGGCTCGGGGGCCAACGTCCTGACTTTC. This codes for CASSFMIRGSGANVLTF.

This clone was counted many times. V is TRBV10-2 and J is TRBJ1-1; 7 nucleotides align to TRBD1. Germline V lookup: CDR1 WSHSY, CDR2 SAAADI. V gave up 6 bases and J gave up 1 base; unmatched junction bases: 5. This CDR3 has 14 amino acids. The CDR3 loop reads CASRTGIGNTEAFF. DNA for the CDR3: TGCGCCAGCAGGACAGGGATAGGGAACACTGAAGCTTTCTTT.

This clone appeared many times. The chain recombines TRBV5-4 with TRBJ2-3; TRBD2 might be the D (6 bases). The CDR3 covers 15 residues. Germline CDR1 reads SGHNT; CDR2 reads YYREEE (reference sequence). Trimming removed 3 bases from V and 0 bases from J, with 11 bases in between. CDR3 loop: CASSSDGTSTDTQYF. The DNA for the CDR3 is TGTGCCAGCAGCTCGGACGGGACTAGCACAGATACGCAGTATTTT.

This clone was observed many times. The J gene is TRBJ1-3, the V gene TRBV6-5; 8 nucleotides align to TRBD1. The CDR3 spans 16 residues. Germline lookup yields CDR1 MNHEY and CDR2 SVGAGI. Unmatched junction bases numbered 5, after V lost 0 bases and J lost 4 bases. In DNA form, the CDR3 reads TGTGCCAGCAGTTACTCGGCCAGGGGGCAGGGAAACACCATATATTTT. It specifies CASSYSARGQGNTIYF.

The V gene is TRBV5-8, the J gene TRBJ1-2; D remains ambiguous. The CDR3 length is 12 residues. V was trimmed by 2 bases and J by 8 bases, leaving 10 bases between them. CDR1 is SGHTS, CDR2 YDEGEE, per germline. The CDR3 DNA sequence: TGTGCCAGCAGCTTAGAGGGAAGCGGCTACACCTTC. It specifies CASSLEGSGYTF. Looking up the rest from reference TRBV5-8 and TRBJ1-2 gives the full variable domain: EAGVTQSPTHLIKTRGQQATLRCSPISGHTSVYWYQQALGLGLQFLLWYDEGEERNRGNFPPRFSGRQFPNYSSELNVNALELEDSALYLCASSLEGSGYTFGSGTRLTVV.

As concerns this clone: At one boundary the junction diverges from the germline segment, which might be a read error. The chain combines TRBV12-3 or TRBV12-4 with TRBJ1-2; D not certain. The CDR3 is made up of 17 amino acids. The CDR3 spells CAISSPAAGRNIDGYTF. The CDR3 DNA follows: TGTGCCATCAGTTCACCGGCGGCAGGTCGAAATATTGATGGCTACACCTTC.

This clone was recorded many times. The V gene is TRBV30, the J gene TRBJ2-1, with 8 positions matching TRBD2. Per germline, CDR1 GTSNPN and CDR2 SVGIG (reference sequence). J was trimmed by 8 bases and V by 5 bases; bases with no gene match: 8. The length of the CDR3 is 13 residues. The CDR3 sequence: CAWSGWRGDEQFF. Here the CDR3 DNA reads TGTGCCTGGTCGGGTTGGCGGGGGGATGAGCAGTTCTTC.

The CDR3 is CASSVQGNTGELFF. As DNA, the CDR3 is TGTGCCAGCAGTGTGCAGGGAAACACCGGGGAGCTGTTTTTT. V is TRBV12-3 or TRBV12-4 and J is TRBJ2-2, with TRBD1 as a possible D gene (5 bases). There are 14 residues in the CDR3. V was clipped by 5 bases and J by 2 bases, with 9 bases between them.

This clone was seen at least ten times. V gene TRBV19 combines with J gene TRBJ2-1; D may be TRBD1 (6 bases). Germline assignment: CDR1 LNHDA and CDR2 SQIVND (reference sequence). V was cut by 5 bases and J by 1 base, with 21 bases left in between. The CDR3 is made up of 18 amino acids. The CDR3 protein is CASSHPLLQGSSYNEQFF. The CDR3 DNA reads TGTGCCAGTAGTCATCCCTTATTACAGGGTTCGTCCTACAATGAGCAGTTCTTC.

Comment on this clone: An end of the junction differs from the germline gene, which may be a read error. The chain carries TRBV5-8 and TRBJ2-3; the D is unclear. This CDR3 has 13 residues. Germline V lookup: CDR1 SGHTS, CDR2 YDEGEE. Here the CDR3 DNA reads TGTACCAGCAGCTTGTTTTTGGGAGATACGCAGTATTTT. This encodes CTSSLFLGDTQYF.

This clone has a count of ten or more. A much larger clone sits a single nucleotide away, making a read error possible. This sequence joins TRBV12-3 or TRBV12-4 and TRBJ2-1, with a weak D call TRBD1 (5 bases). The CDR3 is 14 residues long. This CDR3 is CASSSGQSYSEQFF. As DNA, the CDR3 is TGTGCCAGCAGTTCCGGACAATCCTACAGTGAGCAGTTCTTC.

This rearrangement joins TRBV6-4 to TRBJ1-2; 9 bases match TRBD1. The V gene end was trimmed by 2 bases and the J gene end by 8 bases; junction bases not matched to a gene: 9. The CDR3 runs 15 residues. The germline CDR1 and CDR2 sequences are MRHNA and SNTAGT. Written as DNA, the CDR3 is TGTGCCAGCAGTGACGCCCCGGGACAGGGAGGGGGCTACACCTTC. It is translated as CASSDAPGQGGGYTF.

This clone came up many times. DNA for the CDR3: TGTGCCAGCAGCTTAGGGGAGGCCGAGCAGTACTTC. It yields the protein CASSLGEAEQYF. The chain has TRBV7-9 and TRBJ2-7; the D gene is possibly TRBD2 (6 bases). The V gene's germline CDR1 is SEHNR and CDR2 FQNEAQ (reference sequence). CDR3 size: 12 residues. V was trimmed by 1 base and J by 6 bases, leaving 7 bases between them.

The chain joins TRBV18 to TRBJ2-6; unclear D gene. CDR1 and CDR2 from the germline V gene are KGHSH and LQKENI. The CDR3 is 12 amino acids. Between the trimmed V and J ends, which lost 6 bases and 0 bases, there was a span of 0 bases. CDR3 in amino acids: CASSSGANVLTF. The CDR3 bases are TGTGCCAGCTCCTCTGGGGCCAACGTCCTGACTTTC.

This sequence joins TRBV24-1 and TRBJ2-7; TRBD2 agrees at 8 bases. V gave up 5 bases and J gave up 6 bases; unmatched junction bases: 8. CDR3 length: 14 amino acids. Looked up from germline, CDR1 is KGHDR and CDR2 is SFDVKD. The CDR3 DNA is TGTGCCACCAGTGGTCGGGGGGGGACTAGCGAGCAGTACTTC. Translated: CATSGRGGTSEQYF.

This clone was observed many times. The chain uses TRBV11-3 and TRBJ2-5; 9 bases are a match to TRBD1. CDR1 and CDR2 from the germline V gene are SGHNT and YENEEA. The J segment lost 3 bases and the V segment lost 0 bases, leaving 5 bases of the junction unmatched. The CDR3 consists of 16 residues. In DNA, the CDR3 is TGTGCCAGCAGCTTAGAGCACAGGGGGCTCGAAGAGACCCAGTACTTC. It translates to CASSLEHRGLEETQYF.

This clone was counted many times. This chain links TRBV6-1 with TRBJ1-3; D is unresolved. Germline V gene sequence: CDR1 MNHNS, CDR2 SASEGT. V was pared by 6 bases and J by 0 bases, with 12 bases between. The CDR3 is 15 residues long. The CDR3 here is CASRQDGNSGNTIYF. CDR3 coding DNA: TGTGCCAGCAGGCAGGACGGTAACTCTGGAAACACCATATATTTT.

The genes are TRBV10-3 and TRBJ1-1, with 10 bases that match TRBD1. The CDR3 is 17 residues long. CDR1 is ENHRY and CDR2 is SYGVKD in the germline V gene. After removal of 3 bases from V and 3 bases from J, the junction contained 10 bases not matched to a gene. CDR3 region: CAISDPAGTGVDTEAFF. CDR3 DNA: TGTGCCATCAGTGATCCCGCCGGGACAGGGGTGGACACTGAAGCTTTCTTT.

The CDR3 here is CASSLVGRVTGELFF. CDR3 coding DNA: TGTGCCAGCAGCTTAGTAGGAAGGGTCACCGGGGAGCTGTTTTTT. V is TRBV7-9 and J is TRBJ2-2; D unresolved. Germline V gene data show CDR1 as SEHNR and CDR2 as FQNEAQ (reference sequence). Trimming stripped 1 base from V and 4 bases from J, with 10 bases between. This CDR3 contains 15 residues.

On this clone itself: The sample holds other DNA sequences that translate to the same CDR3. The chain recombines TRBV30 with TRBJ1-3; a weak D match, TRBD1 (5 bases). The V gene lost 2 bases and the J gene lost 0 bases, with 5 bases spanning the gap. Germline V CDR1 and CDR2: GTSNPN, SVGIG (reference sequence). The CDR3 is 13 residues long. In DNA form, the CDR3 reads TGTGCCTGGAGTAGGGGCTCTGGAAACACCATATATTTT. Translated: CAWSRGSGNTIYF.

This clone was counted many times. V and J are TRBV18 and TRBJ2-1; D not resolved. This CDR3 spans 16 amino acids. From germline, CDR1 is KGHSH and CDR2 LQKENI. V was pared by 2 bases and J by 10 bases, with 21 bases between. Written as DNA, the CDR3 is TGTGCCAGCTCACCAACTCTAGATTTAACCCAAGGGGAGCAGTTCTTC. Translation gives CASSPTLDLTQGEQFF.

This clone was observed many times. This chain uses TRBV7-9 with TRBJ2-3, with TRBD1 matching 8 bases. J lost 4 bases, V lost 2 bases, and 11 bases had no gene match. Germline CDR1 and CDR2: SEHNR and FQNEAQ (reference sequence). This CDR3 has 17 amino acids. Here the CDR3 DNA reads TGTGCCAGCAGCTTATCACCCAGACAGGGGCTAGCAGATACGCAGTATTTT. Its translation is CASSLSPRQGLADTQYF.

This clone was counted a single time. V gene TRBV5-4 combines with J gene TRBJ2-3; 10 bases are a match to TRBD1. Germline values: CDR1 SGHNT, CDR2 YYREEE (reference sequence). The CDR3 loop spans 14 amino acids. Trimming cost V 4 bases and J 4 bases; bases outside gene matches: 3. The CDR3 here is CASSLTGGADTQYF. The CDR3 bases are TGTGCCAGCAGCCTGACAGGGGGCGCAGATACGCAGTATTTT.

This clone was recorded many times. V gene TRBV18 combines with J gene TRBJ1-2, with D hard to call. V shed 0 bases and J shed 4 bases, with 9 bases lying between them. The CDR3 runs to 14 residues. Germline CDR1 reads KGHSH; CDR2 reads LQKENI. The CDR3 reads CASSPPGPIYGYTF. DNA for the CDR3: TGTGCCAGCTCACCACCGGGTCCCATCTATGGCTACACCTTC.

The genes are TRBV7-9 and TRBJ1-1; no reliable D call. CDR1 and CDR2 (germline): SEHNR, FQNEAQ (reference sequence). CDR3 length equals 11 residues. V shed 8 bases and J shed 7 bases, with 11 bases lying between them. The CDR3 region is CASGGSNEAFF. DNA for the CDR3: TGTGCCAGCGGTGGGAGCAATGAAGCTTTCTTT.

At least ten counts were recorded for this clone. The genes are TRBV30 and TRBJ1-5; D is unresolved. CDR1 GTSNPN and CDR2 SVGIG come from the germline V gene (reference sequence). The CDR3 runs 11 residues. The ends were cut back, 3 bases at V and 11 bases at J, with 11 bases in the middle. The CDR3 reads CAWSLLGAQHF. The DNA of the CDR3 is TGTGCCTGGAGCCTACTCGGAGCCCAGCATTTT.

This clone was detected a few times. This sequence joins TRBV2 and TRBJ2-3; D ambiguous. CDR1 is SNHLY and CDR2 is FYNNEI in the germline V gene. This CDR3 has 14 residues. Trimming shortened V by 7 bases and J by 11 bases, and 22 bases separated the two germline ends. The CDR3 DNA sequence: TGTGCCAGCAAGGGCAGCCGAAATGTCCCACAGCAGTATTTT. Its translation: CASKGSRNVPQQYF. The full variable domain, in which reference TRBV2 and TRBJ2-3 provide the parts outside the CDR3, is EPEVTQTPSHQVTQMGQEVILRCVPISNHLYFYWYRQILGQKVEFLVSFYNNEISEKSEIFDDQFSVERPDGSNFTLKIRSTKLEDSAMYFCASKGSRNVPQQYFGPGTRLTVL.

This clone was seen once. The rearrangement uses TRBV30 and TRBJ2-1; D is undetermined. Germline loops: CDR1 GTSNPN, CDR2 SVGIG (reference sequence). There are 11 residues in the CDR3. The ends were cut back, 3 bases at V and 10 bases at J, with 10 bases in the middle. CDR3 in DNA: TGTGCCTGGAGCCCCTTGCAAGAGCAGTTCTTC. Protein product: CAWSPLQEQFF. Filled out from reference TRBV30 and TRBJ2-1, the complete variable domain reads SQTIHQWPATLVQPVGSPLSLECTVEGTSNPNLYWYRQAAGRGLQLLFYSVGIGQISSEVPQNLSASRPQDRQFILSSKKLLLSDSGFYLCAWSPLQEQFFGPGTRLTVL.

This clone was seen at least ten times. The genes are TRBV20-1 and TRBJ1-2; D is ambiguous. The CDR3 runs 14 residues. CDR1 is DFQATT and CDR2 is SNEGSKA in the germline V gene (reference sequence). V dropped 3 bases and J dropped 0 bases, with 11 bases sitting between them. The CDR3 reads CSASRRNTNYGYTF. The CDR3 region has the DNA TGCAGTGCTAGTAGACGGAACACTAACTATGGCTACACCTTC.